This TCR beta chain stems from a study of T cell changes during pregnancy in multiple sclerosis. TCRdb's table, derived via immunoSEQ multiplex PCR, lists solely in-frame clones and lacks some. The profile shows 30,000 to 35,000 clones, roughly 90% of them singletons. Trimming removed 7 bases from V and 5 bases from J, with 11 bases in between. Germline V gene sequence: CDR1 LNHDA, CDR2 SQIVND (reference sequence). The length of the CDR3 is 12 residues. This rearrangement joins TRBV19 to TRBJ1-2, with D possibly TRBD1 on 6 matching bases. This sample comprised CD8+ T cells from peripheral blood mononuclear cells, obtained after pregnancy. The TCR was taken from a female donor with multiple sclerosis, enrolled in a pregnancy study. DNA of the CDR3: TGTGCCAGTAATGGGGGCGAATATGGCTACACCTTC. It encodes CASNGGEYGYTF.